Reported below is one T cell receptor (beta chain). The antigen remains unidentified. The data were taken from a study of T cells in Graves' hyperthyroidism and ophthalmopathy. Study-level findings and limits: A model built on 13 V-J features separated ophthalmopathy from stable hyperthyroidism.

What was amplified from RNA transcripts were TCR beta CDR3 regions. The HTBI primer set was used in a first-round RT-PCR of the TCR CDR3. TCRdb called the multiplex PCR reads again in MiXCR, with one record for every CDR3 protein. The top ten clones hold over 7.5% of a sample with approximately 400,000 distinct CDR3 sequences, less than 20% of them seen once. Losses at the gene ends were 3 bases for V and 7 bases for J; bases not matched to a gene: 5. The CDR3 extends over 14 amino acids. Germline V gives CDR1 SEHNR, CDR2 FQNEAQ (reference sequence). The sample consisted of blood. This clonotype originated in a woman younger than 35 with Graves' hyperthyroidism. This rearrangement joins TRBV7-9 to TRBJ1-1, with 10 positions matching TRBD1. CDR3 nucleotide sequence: TGTGCCAGCAGCTTGACAGGGGGCGGGGGTGAAGCTTTCTTT. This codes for CASSLTGGGGEAFF.